The rows below give T cell receptor beta chains drawn from one sample of a study of blood T cells in healthy people across ages. MiXCR, applied by TCRdb to the 5' RACE reads, yields one record per CDR3 protein. The sample has roughly 800,000 distinct CDR3 sequences; roughly 50% are singletons. Material for sequencing was blood. These receptors were obtained from a young man in good health. The CDR3 runs from the conserved cysteine through the conserved F or W. Each record gives: D gene, clone size, CDR3 length, J gene, V gene, CDR3 DNA, CDR3 protein. The D gene is left open where the match is weak. A row's size may be missing; if present it is once, few, many or a size class.

. few 15 TRBJ1-2 TRBV7-2 TGTGCCAGCAGCTTAGCGTCCGGGGCAGCTTCTGGCTACACCTTC CASSLASGAASGYTF
. . 18 TRBJ1-2 TRBV7-9 TGTGCCAGCAGCTTAGGGGGAGGAGCCCGCTCCGGGACCTATGGCTACACCTTC CASSLGGGARSGTYGYTF
. . 15 TRBJ1-1 TRBV12-5 TGTGCTAGTGGTTTGGTTAGCACCGTCCCCGTAGCGACTTTCTTT CASGLVSTVPVATFF
TRBD1 . 13 TRBJ1-2 TRBV29-1 TGCAGCGTTGAGAGGACAGGTCAATATGGCTACACCTTC CSVERTGQYGYTF
. . 16 TRBJ2-1 TRBV12-3/TRBV12-4 TGTGCCAGCAGTGAACGTGAGGGGAACCGAGGGGATGAGCAGTTCTTC CASSEREGNRGDEQFF
. . 15 TRBJ2-7 TRBV7-9 TGTGCCAGCAGCGGAAGATGGGGCAGCACCTACGAGCAGTACTTC CASSGRWGSTYEQYF
. . 13 TRBJ1-2 TRBV5-1 TGCGCCAGCAGCTCTGACCTCTTCTATGGCTACACCTTC CASSSDLFYGYTF
TRBD2 . 15 TRBJ2-1 TRBV27 TGTGCCGCAGCGGCTAGCGGGAGTTCCTACAATGAGCAGTTCTTC CAAAASGSSYNEQFF
. . 17 TRBJ2-3 TRBV28 TGTGCCAGCAGACCCCGTGGGGGGCTGAGGGAAGGGGATACGCAGTATTTT CASRPRGGLREGDTQYF
TRBD2 . 17 TRBJ2-7 TRBV6-5 TGTGCCAGCAGTTACAATTTGGTTGGCGGGAGTTTCAACGAGCAGTACTTC CASSYNLVGGSFNEQYF
. . 13 TRBJ1-2 TRBV20-1 TGCAGTGCTACCGGACACTGGGTCGAAAGCTACACCTTC CSATGHWVESYTF
. many 13 TRBJ1-4 TRBV20-1 TGCAGTGCTATCGGTCTTGGCGGTGAAAAACTGTTTTTT CSAIGLGGEKLFF
TRBD2 . 13 TRBJ2-3 TRBV12-3/TRBV12-4 TGTGCCAGCAGGTCGACGACTAGCGGGACGCAGTATTTT CASRSTTSGTQYF
TRBD1 . 12 TRBJ2-7 TRBV20-1 TGCAGTGCGTTGGGACAGGGCCACGAGCAGTACTTC CSALGQGHEQYF
TRBD2 . 16 TRBJ2-5 TRBV13 TGTGCCAGCAGCGCCCTGGCTAGCGGGGGGGAAGAGACCCAGTACTTC CASSALASGGEETQYF
. . 15 TRBJ2-1 TRBV20-1 TGCAGTGCTAGAGGCCCCTGGGGGGCCTACAATGAGCAGTTCTTC CSARGPWGAYNEQFF
. . 16 TRBJ2-3 TRBV6-1 TGTGCCAGCAGTGGGGGGTTCTATCCCCTCACAGATACGCAGTATTTT CASSGGFYPLTDTQYF
. once 12 TRBJ1-4 TRBV20-1 TGCAGTGCTAGAACTATCTGGGAAAAACTGTTTTTT CSARTIWEKLFF